The text below deals with one TCR beta chain. Its antigen is unknown. The DNA is left out, because the CDR3 cannot be placed on it with certainty; the CDR3 is given as TCRdb lists it. This record belongs to a study of OX40 agonist ivuxolimab in advanced cancers. Background on the study: Past anti-PD-1, anti-PD-L1 or anti-CTLA-4 therapy was accepted, and approximately 37% had received some. General study points: At 0.1 to 3.0 mg/kg and by week 6, clonal expansion occurred in CD4+ and CD8+ blood T cells. Relative to CD4+, CD8+ T cells held more expanded clones on average. Researchers did not establish what antigens the expanded peripheral T cells target.

Here immunoSEQ multiplex PCR was the method, and the copy in TCRdb shows in-frame clones only, minus some. The sample has more than 50,000 clones; about 83% are singletons. The sample was CD4+ or CD8+ T cells sorted from blood, taken in a trial of the OX40 agonist ivuxolimab. The TCR comes from an adult with an advanced solid tumor such as melanoma, head and neck, liver or kidney cancer.

CDR3 residues: CASSQVELRASGRRNEQFF. V and J are TRBV4-1 and TRBJ2-1; the table calls TRBD2, which could not be checked here. Germline assignment: CDR1 MGHRA and CDR2 YSYEKL. The CDR3 has 19 residues if both end residues are counted.